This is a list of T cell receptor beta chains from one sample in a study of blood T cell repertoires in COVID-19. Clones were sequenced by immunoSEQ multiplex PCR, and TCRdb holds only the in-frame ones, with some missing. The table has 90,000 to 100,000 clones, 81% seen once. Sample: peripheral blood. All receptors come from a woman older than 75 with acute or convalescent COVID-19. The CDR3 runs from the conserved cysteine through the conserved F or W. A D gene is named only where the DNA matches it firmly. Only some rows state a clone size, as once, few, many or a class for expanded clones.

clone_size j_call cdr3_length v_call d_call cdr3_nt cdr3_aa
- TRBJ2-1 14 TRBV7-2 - TGTGCCAGCAGCTTAGGCAGGGATTTGCATGAGCAGTTCTTC CASSLGRDLHEQFF
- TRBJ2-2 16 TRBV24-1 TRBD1 TGTGCCACCAGTGACACAGGGGGAAGATACACCGGGGAGCTGTTTTTT CATSDTGGRYTGELFF
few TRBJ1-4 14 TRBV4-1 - TGCGCCAGCAGCCAAGATAGCCATAATGAAAAACTGTTTTTT CASSQDSHNEKLFF
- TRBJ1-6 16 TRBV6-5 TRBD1 TGTGCCAGCAGTTACGGGACAGGGTTTCATAATTCACCCCTCCACTTT CASSYGTGFHNSPLHF
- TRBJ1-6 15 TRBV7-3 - TGTGCCAGCAGCTTATCGGGGTCAGCTAATTCACCCCTCCACTTT CASSLSGSANSPLHF
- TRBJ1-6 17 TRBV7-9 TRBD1 TGTGCCAGCAGCTTAGCGACGGGGACAGGAAATAATTCACCCCTCCACTTT CASSLATGTGNNSPLHF
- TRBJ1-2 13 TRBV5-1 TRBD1 TGCGCCAGCAGCCCGGACAGGCCCTATGGCTACACCTTC CASSPDRPYGYTF
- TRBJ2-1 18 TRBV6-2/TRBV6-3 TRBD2 TGTGCCAGCAGCCAGAGACTAGCGGGGGTCCTCTCCTACAATGAGCAGTTCTTC CASSQRLAGVLSYNEQFF
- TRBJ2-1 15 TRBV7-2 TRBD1 TGTGCCAGCCGCCAAAGGGGACAGACGAACAATGAGCAGTTCTTC CASRQRGQTNNEQFF
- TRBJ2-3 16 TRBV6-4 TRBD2 TGTGCCAGCAGGACGGGACTAGCGGGAAGTGCAGATACGCAGTATTTT CASRTGLAGSADTQYF
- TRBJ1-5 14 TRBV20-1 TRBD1 TGCAGTGCTAGTCGACAGGGGGGGAGTCAGCCCCAGCATTTT CSASRQGGSQPQHF
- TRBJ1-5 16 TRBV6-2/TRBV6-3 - TGTGCCAGCAGTACCGACAGGAGAGGAAGCAATCAGCCCCAGCATTTT CASSTDRRGSNQPQHF
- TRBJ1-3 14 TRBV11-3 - TGTGCCAGCAGCCCGGGTTCGGGTGGAAACACCATATATTTT CASSPGSGGNTIYF
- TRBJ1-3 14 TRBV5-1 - TGCGCCAGCAGCTCCGGACAGTCCGGAAACACCATATATTTT CASSSGQSGNTIYF
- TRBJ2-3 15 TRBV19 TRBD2 TGTGCCAGTTCCCTTATGACTAGCGGGCCAGATACGCAGTATTTT CASSLMTSGPDTQYF
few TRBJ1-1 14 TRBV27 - TGTGCCAGCAGTCTTAAGACAGGGAACACTGAAGCTTTCTTT CASSLKTGNTEAFF
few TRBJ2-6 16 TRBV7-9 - TGTGCCAGCAGCCGCGACAGGCCCTCTGGGGCCAACGTCCTGACTTTC CASSRDRPSGANVLTF
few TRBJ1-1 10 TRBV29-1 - TGCAGCGTTGCTGGCAGGGAAGCTTTCTTT CSVAGREAFF
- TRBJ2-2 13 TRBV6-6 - TGTGCCAGCAGGGAGGGATTCACCGGGGAGCTGTTTTTT CASREGFTGELFF
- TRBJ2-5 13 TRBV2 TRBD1 TGTGCCAGCAGTCCGGGACAGGGAGAGACCCAGTACTTC CASSPGQGETQYF
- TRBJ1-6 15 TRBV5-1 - TGCGCCAGCAGCTTGGACCCGGTACGCAATTCACCCCTCCACTTT CASSLDPVRNSPLHF
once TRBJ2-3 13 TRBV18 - TGTGCCAGCTCACCAGGGAGCGCAGATACGCAGTATTTT CASSPGSADTQYF
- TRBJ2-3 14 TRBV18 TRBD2 TGTGCCAGCTCACCAGGGACTAGCGTAGATACGCAGTATTTT CASSPGTSVDTQYF
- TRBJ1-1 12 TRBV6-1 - TGTGCCAGCAGTGAAAGGGCAGGGTTGGCTTTCTTT CASSERAGLAFF
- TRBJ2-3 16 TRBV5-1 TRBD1 TGCGCCAGCAGCCTGCTGGGACAGGAGGGGGCAGATACGCAGTATTTT CASSLLGQEGADTQYF
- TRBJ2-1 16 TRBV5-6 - TGTGCCAGCAGCTTGAACCAGGGACATCAAAACAATGAGCAGTTCTTC CASSLNQGHQNNEQFF
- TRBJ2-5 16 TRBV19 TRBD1 TGTGCCAGTAAGGGGCGGACGGGACAGGGTAAAGAGACCCAGTACTTC CASKGRTGQGKETQYF